This T cell receptor (beta chain) was sequenced during a study of cytomegalovirus exposure and HLA in healthy donors. The CDR3 totals 16 residues. The V end lost 5 bases, the J end lost 5 bases, and 21 bases lay between the germline ends. Method: immunoSEQ multiplex PCR; TCRdb's copy keeps in-frame clones and lacks some. The sample yields roughly 98,000 clones, roughly 90% seen once. The sequence was collected from a man in his late teens or twenties in good health and CMV-seropositive. The J gene is TRBJ2-5, the V gene TRBV23-1, with a tentative D call TRBD1 (6 bases). TRBV23-1 is flagged as an ORF with uncertain function. The sample consisted of PBMCs. CDR3 in DNA: TGCGCCAGCAGTAAGACACCGTCGGTGGGGGCGGAGACCCAGTACTTC. Its translation: CASSKTPSVGAETQYF.